The 27 T cell receptor beta chains below come from one sample, sequenced in a study of blood T cell repertoires in COVID-19. TCRdb's table, derived via immunoSEQ multiplex PCR, lists solely in-frame clones and lacks some. The table shows more than 150,000 clones, with roughly four fifths occurring only once. Sequenced input: PBMCs or T cells enriched from blood (not recorded which). These TCRs come from a middle-aged man who had recovered from COVID-19.

This clone was counted between two and nine times. V is TRBV15 and J is TRBJ2-3; 10 bases match TRBD2. This CDR3 region has 15 residues. V was pared by 5 bases and J by 0 bases, with 2 bases of the junction left unmatched. Germline CDR1 LNHNV, CDR2 YYDKDF (reference sequence). The CDR3 region has the DNA TGTGCCACCAGCTGGACTAGCGGTAGCACAGATACGCAGTATTTT. It is translated as CATSWTSGSTDTQYF.

The chain carries TRBV6-4 and TRBJ2-7, with TRBD1 as a possible D gene (5 bases). Per the germline V gene, CDR1 is MRHNA and CDR2 is SNTAGT. This CDR3 has 16 residues. Between the trimmed V and J ends, which lost 3 bases and 3 bases, there was a span of 18 bases. DNA of the CDR3: TGTGCCAGCAGTGAAGGGCTTAGGGGCAGAGTCTACGAGCAGTACGTC. Encoded protein: CASSEGLRGRVYEQYV.

This chain links TRBV9 with TRBJ2-2; D is unresolved. Germline CDR1 SGDLS, CDR2 YYNGEE. This CDR3 has 14 residues. Trimming cost V 0 bases and J 7 bases, with 10 bases left between them. CDR3 in DNA: TGTGCCAGCAGCGTAGATGGGCGTGACGGGGAGCTGTTTTTT. It encodes CASSVDGRDGELFF.

The chain carries TRBV7-9 and TRBJ1-5; TRBD1 is a possible D gene (6 bases). Trimming cost V 6 bases and J 4 bases, with 7 bases left between them. CDR1 is SEHNR, CDR2 FQNEAQ, per germline (reference sequence). This CDR3 contains 12 residues. The CDR3, as DNA: TGTGCCAGCAGGCAGGGGAATCAGCCCCAGCATTTT. It codes for CASRQGNQPQHF.

The V and J genes are TRBV11-2 and TRBJ1-2; D is unresolved. Per germline, CDR1 SGHAT and CDR2 FQNNGV. This CDR3 is 12 amino acids long. V was cut by 5 bases and J by 7 bases, with 11 bases left in between. The CDR3 DNA sequence: TGTGCCAGCAGCCCGAGACGGAGTGGCTACACCTTC. It is translated as CASSPRRSGYTF.

This clone was recorded only once. V usage is TRBV5-4 and J usage is TRBJ2-5, with 8 bases lining up with TRBD1. This CDR3 has 14 residues. CDR1 is SGHNT, CDR2 YYREEE, per germline (reference sequence). With V trimmed by 1 base and J by 5 bases, 4 bases remained unmatched. Written as DNA, the CDR3 is TGTGCCAGCAGCTTGTCTCAGGGGGCGGAGACCCAGTACTTC. This gives the protein CASSLSQGAETQYF.

The V gene is TRBV10-3, the J gene TRBJ1-1, with D tentatively TRBD1 (5 bases). The V and J ends lost 6 bases and 1 base respectively, with 9 bases between them. The germline gives CDR1 ENHRY, CDR2 SYGVKD. The CDR3 runs 13 residues. CDR3: CAISGTQNTEAFF. CDR3 nucleotides: TGTGCCATCAGCGGGACTCAGAACACTGAAGCTTTCTTT.

This sequence joins TRBV18 and TRBJ1-1; TRBD1 matches at 8 bases. CDR1 and CDR2 (germline): KGHSH, LQKENI. This CDR3 has 15 amino acids. V lost 4 bases to trimming and J lost 1 base; unmatched junction nucleotides: 5. In DNA, the CDR3 is TGTGCCAGCTCACAGCGACAGGGGACGAACACTGAAGCTTTCTTT. Translating it yields CASSQRQGTNTEAFF. Drawing the rest from reference TRBV18 and TRBJ1-1, the complete variable domain is NAGVMQNPRHLVRRRGQEARLRCSPMKGHSHVYWYRQLPEEGLKFMVYLQKENIIDESGMPKERFSAEFPKEGPSILRIQQVVRGDSAAYFCASSQRQGTNTEAFFGQGTRLTVV.

The chain has TRBV6-5 and TRBJ2-5; no firm D call. This CDR3 spans 13 amino acids. Germline V gene data show CDR1 as MNHEY and CDR2 as SVGAGI. V lost 4 bases and J lost 5, with 11 bases in between. The CDR3 loop reads CASSSPGVETQYF. The CDR3 DNA reads as TGTGCCAGCAGTTCCCCGGGTGTGGAGACCCAGTACTTC.

The chain recombines TRBV6-5 with TRBJ2-2, with a possible D match to TRBD1 (6 bases). The CDR3 totals 15 residues. V lost 7 bases, J lost 4 bases, and 16 bases lay in between. Germline V gene sequence: CDR1 MNHEY, CDR2 SVGAGI. The CDR3 DNA is TGTGCCAGCATTTTGAACAGGGTCACCACCGGGGAGCTGTTTTTT. Translating it yields CASILNRVTTGELFF.

V and J are TRBV7-2 and TRBJ1-6; the D gene is possibly TRBD1 (6 bases). V lost 0 bases, J lost 1 base, and 13 bases lay in between. This CDR3 region has 18 residues. Per germline, CDR1 SGHTA and CDR2 FQGNSA. In DNA form, the CDR3 reads TGTGCCAGCAGCTTAGCAAAGGGGCAGGGGTCCTATAATTCACCCCTCCACTTT. Residues: CASSLAKGQGSYNSPLHF.

The chain carries TRBV2 and TRBJ2-7; D unclear. The V end was cut by 2 bases, the J end by 4 bases, with 9 bases between. The CDR3 is 13 amino acids. The V gene's germline CDR1 is SNHLY and CDR2 FYNNEI. The CDR3 bases are TGTGCCAGCAGTGAACTCCGGTTTTACGAGCAGTACGTC. Translated, it gives CASSELRFYEQYV.

The DNA for the CDR3 is TGTGCCAGCAGCCGAGGACCGGGACAGGGAAGCCACGAGCAGTACTTC. Its protein product is CASSRGPGQGSHEQYF. V usage is TRBV9 and J usage is TRBJ2-7; 9 positions agree with TRBD1. Germline V gene lookup returns CDR1 SGDLS and CDR2 YYNGEE. This CDR3 spans 16 amino acids. Trimming at V came to 4 bases and at J to 5 bases, leaving 13 bases not matched to a gene.

The chain combines TRBV21-1 with TRBJ2-3; the DNA was not used to check the table's D call, TRBD2. TRBV21-1 is reported as a pseudogene. This CDR3 is 23 amino acids long. The chain's CDR3 is CASSRRPRLAGVKTKQWTDTQYF. The CDR3 DNA reads as TGTGCCAGCAGCAGACGGCCGAGGCTAGCGGGAGTGAAGACAAAGCAATGGACAGATACGCAGTATTTT.

This clone is a singleton in its sample. The chain carries TRBV20-1 and TRBJ1-1, with no clear D. This CDR3 has 11 amino acids. CDR1 is DFQATT, CDR2 SNEGSKA, per germline (reference sequence). The germline V and J ends were trimmed by 6 bases and 9 bases, with 14 bases remaining between them. As DNA, the CDR3 is TGCAGTGCAGGACTCATTACTCAAGCTTTCTTT. Translated, it gives CSAGLITQAFF.

This chain connects TRBV2 to TRBJ2-3; no reliable D call. Germline lookup yields CDR1 SNHLY and CDR2 FYNNEI. Trimming took 4 bases from V and 2 from J, leaving 10 bases between them. The CDR3 length is 14 residues. CDR3 loop: CASSVNSPTDTQYF. For the CDR3, the DNA is TGTGCCAGCAGTGTAAACTCTCCCACAGATACGCAGTATTTT.

The chain is built from TRBV2 and TRBJ1-6; D unresolved. The CDR3 sequence is 14 residues long. Trimming left V 3 bases short and J 7 bases short, with 10 bases between. The V gene's germline CDR1 is SNHLY and CDR2 FYNNEI. The CDR3 sequence is CASSDSTANSPLHF. DNA for the CDR3: TGTGCCAGCAGTGACAGTACAGCAAATTCACCCCTCCACTTT.

This chain joins TRBV7-9 and TRBJ1-2, with TRBD1 identical over 8 bases. CDR3 size: 16 residues. Per the germline V gene, CDR1 is SEHNR and CDR2 is FQNEAQ (reference sequence). With V trimmed by 6 bases and J by 8 bases, 17 bases remained unmatched. CDR3 amino acids: CASSPRTGSPGEGYTF. CDR3 nucleotide sequence: TGTGCCAGCAGTCCTCGGACAGGGTCTCCAGGAGAAGGCTACACCTTC. The complete variable domain, with remaining parts taken from reference TRBV7-9 and TRBJ1-2, reads DTGVSQNPRHKITKRGQNVTFRCDPISEHNRLYWYRQTLGQGPEFLTYFQNEAQLEKSRLLSDRFSAERPKGSFSTLEIQRTEQGDSAMYLCASSPRTGSPGEGYTFGSGTRLTVV.

The rearrangement links TRBV27 to TRBJ2-2, with D maybe TRBD2 (6 bases). Germline V gene sequence: CDR1 MNHEY, CDR2 SMNVEV (reference sequence). Trimming stripped 2 bases from V and 7 bases from J, with 14 bases between. This CDR3 contains 15 residues. The chain's CDR3 is CASSLRTGEGGELFF. DNA of the CDR3: TGTGCCAGCAGTTTAAGGACGGGAGAAGGCGGGGAGCTGTTTTTT.

This sequence joins TRBV11-2 and TRBJ2-1, with no clear D. Germline CDR1 SGHAT, CDR2 FQNNGV. The CDR3 has 14 amino acids. V gave up 1 base and J gave up 5 bases, with 9 bases separating them. The CDR3 bases are TGTGCCAGCAGCTTAGGTAACAGCAACAATGAGCAGTTCTTC. This sequence encodes CASSLGNSNNEQFF.

This sequence joins TRBV2 and TRBJ2-3, with D possibly matching TRBD2 (6 bases). Germline V gives CDR1 SNHLY, CDR2 FYNNEI. The CDR3 covers 14 residues. The V and J ends lost 6 bases and 0 bases respectively, with 10 bases between them. The CDR3 sequence is CASRERVSTDTQYF. CDR3 sequence (DNA): TGTGCCAGCAGGGAGCGGGTTAGCACAGATACGCAGTATTTT.

The J gene is TRBJ1-2, the V gene TRBV7-2; no definite D call. The CDR3 loop spans 14 amino acids. The V gene's germline CDR1 is SGHTA and CDR2 FQGNSA. V lost 4 bases to trimming and J lost 5 bases, with 14 bases between them. CDR3 region: CASSSPNPVYGYTF. CDR3 DNA sequence: TGTGCCAGCAGCTCCCCTAATCCTGTATATGGCTACACCTTC.

This rearrangement joins TRBV29-1 to TRBJ2-3; 7 nucleotides line up with TRBD2. Germline CDR1 is SQVTM and CDR2 is ANQGSEA. This CDR3 is 13 amino acids long. After removal of 8 bases from V and 0 bases from J, the junction contained 5 bases not matched to a gene. The CDR3 coding sequence is TGCAGCATTAGCGGGTCTAGCACAGATACGCAGTATTTT. Amino acid sequence: CSISGSSTDTQYF.

The CDR3 loop reads CASSPGGALNTEAFF. The CDR3 DNA follows: TGTGCCAGCAGTCCGGGTGGGGCCTTAAACACTGAAGCTTTCTTT. The chain carries TRBV28 and TRBJ1-1; D perhaps matches TRBD1 (5 bases). The CDR3 covers 15 residues. V lost 5 bases to trimming and J lost 2 bases, with 15 bases between them. Looked up from germline, CDR1 is MDHEN and CDR2 is SYDVKM. The whole variable domain, remainder taken from reference TRBV28 and TRBJ1-1, is DVKVTQSSRYLVKRTGEKVFLECVQDMDHENMFWYRQDPGLGLRLIYFSYDVKMKEKGDIPEGYSVSREKKERFSLILESASTNQTSMYLCASSPGGALNTEAFFGQGTRLTVV.

A note on this clone: Compared with germline, one end of the junction differs, possibly owing to a read error. The rearrangement uses TRBV7-7 and TRBJ2-5; maybe TRBD1 (6 bases). The CDR3 has 14 amino acids. Germline loops: CDR1 SSHAT, CDR2 FNYEAQ (reference sequence). This CDR3 reads CASSNGQTQETQYF. In DNA form, the CDR3 reads TGTGCTAGCAGCAACGGACAGACCCAAGAGACCCAGTACTTC.

The chain carries TRBV7-9 and TRBJ2-1; D might be TRBD2 (6 bases). Trimming stripped 0 bases from V and 1 base from J, with 13 bases between. The germline V gene has CDR1 SEHNR and CDR2 FQNEAQ (reference sequence). This CDR3 is 17 amino acids long. The chain's CDR3 is CASSLAMAGPSYNEQFF. CDR3 sequence (DNA): TGTGCCAGCAGCTTAGCGATGGCGGGACCATCCTACAATGAGCAGTTCTTC.

The genes are TRBV19 and TRBJ1-6; TRBD1 matches at 10 bases. CDR1 and CDR2 from the germline V gene are LNHDA and SQIVND (reference sequence). This CDR3 spans 15 amino acids. V gave up 3 bases and J gave up 8 bases; unmatched junction bases: 4. CDR3 sequence: CASSIGDRGYSPLHF. The CDR3 DNA reads as TGTGCCAGTAGTATTGGGGACAGGGGATATTCACCCCTCCACTTT.